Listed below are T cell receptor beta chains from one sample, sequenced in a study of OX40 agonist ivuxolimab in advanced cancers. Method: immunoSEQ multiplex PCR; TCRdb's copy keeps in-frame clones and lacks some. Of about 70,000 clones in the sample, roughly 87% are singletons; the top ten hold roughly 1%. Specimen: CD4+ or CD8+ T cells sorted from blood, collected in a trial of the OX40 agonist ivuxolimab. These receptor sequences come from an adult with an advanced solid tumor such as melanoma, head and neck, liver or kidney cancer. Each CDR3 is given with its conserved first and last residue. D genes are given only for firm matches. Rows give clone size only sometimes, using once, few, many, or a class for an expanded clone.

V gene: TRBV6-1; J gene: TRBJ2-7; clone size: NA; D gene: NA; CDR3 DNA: TGTGCCATCAGTGAAGGGATCTCCTACGAGCAGTACTTC; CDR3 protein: CAISEGISYEQYF
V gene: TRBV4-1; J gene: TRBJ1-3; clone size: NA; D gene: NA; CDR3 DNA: TGCGCCAGCAGCCAAGAGCCTCAGGGTGGAAGCTCTGGAAACACCATATATTTT; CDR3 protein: CASSQEPQGGSSGNTIYF
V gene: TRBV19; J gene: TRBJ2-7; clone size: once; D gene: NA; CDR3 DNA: TGTGCCAGTAGTATAGACACAGGGCTAGGCGAGCAGTACTTC; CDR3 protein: CASSIDTGLGEQYF
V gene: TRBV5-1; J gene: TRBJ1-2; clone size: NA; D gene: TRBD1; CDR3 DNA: TGCGCCAGCAGCCTGGGGGGACAGAACTATGGCTACACCTTC; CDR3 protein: CASSLGGQNYGYTF
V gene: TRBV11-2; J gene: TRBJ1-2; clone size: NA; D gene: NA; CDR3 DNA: TGTGCCAGCAGCTTAGGGTCGGGATTTTATGGCTACACCTTC; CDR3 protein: CASSLGSGFYGYTF
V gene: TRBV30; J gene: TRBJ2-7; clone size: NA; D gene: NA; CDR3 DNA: TGTGCCTGGAGTATACAGGGATACGAGCAGTACTTC; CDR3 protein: CAWSIQGYEQYF
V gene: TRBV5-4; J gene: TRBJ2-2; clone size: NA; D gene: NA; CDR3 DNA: TGTGCCAGCAGCCTAAGGGCCCTCACCGGGGAGCTGTTTTTT; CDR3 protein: CASSLRALTGELFF
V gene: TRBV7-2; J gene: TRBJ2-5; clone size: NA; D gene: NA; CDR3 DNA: TGTGCCAGCAGCCTGGGCAGGGAGACCCAGTACTTC; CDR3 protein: CASSLGRETQYF
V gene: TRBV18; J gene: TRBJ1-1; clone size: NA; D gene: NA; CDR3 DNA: TGTGCCAGCTCACAACTTCAGGGTGTTGGAGCTTTCTTT; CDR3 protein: CASSQLQGVGAFF
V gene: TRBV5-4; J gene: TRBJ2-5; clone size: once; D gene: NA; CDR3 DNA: TGTGCCAGCAGTTTTGGACAGAGTCAAGAGACCCAGTACTTC; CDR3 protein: CASSFGQSQETQYF
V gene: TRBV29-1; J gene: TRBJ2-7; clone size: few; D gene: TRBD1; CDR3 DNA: TGCAGCGTCAACAGGGGCGCCGAGCAGTACTTC; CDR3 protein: CSVNRGAEQYF
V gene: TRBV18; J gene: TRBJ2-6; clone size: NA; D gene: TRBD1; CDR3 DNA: TGTGCCAGCTCTCGCCTATCAGGGGGCGCTGGGGCCAACGTCCTGACTTTC; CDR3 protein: CASSRLSGGAGANVLTF
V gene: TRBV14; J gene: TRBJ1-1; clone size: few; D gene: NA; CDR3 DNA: TGTGCCAGCAGCCAATGGCCGGTTGGTGAAGCTTTCTTT; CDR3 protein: CASSQWPVGEAFF
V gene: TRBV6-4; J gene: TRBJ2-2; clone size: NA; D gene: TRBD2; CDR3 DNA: TGTGCCAGCAGTGACCCTAGCGGGGACACCGGGGAGCTGTTTTTT; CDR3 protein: CASSDPSGDTGELFF
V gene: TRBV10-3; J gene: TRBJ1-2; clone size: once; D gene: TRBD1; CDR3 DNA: TGTGCCATCGGCACCGGACAGGGGGACCTAAATGGCTACACCTTC; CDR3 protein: CAIGTGQGDLNGYTF
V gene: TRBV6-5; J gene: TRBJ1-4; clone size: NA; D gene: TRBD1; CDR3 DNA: TGTGCCAGCAGTTCGTTCAGGGGGGGAAAACTGTTTTTT; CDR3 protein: CASSSFRGGKLFF
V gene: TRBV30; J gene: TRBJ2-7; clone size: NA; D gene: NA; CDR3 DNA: TGTGCCTGGAGGCCGGTGGGAGGGGGGCCCTACGAGCAGTACTTC; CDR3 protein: CAWRPVGGGPYEQYF
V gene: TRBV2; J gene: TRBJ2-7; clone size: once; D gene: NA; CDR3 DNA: TGTGCCAGCAAGGTGGAGCAATACGAGCAGTACTTC; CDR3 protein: CASKVEQYEQYF
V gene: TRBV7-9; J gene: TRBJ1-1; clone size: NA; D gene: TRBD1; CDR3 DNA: TGTGCCAGCAGCTCGGGACAGGTCAAGTCTCCGAACACTGAAGCTTTCTTT; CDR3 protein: CASSSGQVKSPNTEAFF
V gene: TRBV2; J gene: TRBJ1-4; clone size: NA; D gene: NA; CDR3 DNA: TGTGCCAGCACGTCCAGCCCTGGTGGGCAACTGTTTTTT; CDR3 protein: CASTSSPGGQLFF
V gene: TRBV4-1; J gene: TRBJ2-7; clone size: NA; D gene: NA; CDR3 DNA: TGCGCTTACCAAGCAACAGGAAACTCCTACGAGCAGTACTTC; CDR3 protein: CAYQATGNSYEQYF
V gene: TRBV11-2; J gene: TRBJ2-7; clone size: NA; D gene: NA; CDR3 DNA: TGTGCCAGCAGCTTGACCAGGGTTTCTGGCTCCTACGAGCAGTACTTC; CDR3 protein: CASSLTRVSGSYEQYF
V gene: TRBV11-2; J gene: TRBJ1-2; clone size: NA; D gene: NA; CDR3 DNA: TGTGCCAGCACCTCGGGGGGGGGCGGATATGGCTACACCTTC; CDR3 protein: CASTSGGGGYGYTF
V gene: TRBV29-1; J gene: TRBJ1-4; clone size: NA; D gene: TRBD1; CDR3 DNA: TGCAGCGCCGAGACAGGGCGTGAAAAACTGTTTTTT; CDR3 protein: CSAETGREKLFF
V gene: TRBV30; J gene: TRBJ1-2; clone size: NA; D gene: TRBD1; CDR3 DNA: TGTGCCTGGAGTTCGGGACAGGGGGCCGGCTACACCTTC; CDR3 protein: CAWSSGQGAGYTF
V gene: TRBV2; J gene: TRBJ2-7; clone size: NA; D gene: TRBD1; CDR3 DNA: TGTGCCAGCAGGGACAGGGCCTACGAGCAGTACTTC; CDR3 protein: CASRDRAYEQYF
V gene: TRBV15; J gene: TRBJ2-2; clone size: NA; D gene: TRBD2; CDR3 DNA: TGTGCCACCAAGCGGGACGCGAACACCGGGGAGCTGTTTTTT; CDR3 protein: CATKRDANTGELFF
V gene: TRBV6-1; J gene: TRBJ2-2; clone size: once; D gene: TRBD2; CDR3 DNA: TGTGCCAGCAGTGATCGATCTAGCGGGGGGGAGCTGTTTTTT; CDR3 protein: CASSDRSSGGELFF
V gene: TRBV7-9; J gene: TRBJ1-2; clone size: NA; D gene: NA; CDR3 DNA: TGTGCCAGCAGCTTAGCATCAGGGGCTGGCTACACCTTC; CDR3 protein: CASSLASGAGYTF
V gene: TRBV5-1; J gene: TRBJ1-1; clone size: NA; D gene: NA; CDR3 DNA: TGCGCCAGCAGCTTGTTAGGCGAGAACACTGAAGCTTTCTTT; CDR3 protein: CASSLLGENTEAFF
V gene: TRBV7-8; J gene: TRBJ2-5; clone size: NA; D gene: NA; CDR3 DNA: TGTGCCAGCAGCTTAGTACAGCGGACTGGGGGCCAAGTCACCCAGTACTTC; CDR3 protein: CASSLVQRTGGQVTQYF
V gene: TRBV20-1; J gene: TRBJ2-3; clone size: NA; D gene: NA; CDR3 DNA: TGCAGTTGCGGGCCCCCAGATACGCAGTATTTT; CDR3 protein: CSCGPPDTQYF
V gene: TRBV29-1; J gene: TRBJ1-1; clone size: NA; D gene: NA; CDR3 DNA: TGCAGCGCCCGATCTAGGACAGTCGCTGAAGCTTTCTTT; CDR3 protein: CSARSRTVAEAFF
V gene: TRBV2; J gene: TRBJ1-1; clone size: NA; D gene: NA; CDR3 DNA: TGTGCCAGCAGTGTCGTTTTTGTAGCTTTCTTT; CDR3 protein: CASSVVFVAFF
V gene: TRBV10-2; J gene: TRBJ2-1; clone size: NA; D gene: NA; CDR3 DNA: TGCGCCAGCAGTGAGCCAGGGCTGGTTTACAATGAGCAGTTCTTC; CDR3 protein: CASSEPGLVYNEQFF
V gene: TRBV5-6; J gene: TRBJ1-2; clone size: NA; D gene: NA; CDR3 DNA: TGTGCCAGCAGCATCGGGACGGGAATACTCTATGGCTACACCTTC; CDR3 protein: CASSIGTGILYGYTF
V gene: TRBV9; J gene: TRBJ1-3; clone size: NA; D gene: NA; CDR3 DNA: TGTGCCAGCAGCGTAGGGCAGGCTGGAAACACCATATATTTT; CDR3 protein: CASSVGQAGNTIYF
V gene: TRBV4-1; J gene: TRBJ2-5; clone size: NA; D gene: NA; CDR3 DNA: TGCGCCAGCAGCCAAGTGCAGGGGCTCGAGACCCAGTACTTC; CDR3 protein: CASSQVQGLETQYF
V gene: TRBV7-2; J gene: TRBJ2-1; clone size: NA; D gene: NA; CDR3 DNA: TGTGCCAGCAGCTTAGCGGTTAGCTTTGGTGGTGAGCAGTTCTTC; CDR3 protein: CASSLAVSFGGEQFF
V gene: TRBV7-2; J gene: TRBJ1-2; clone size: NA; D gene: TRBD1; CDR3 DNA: TGTGCCAGCAGCTTAGGGCTGGACAGGGGCTACACCTTC; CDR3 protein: CASSLGLDRGYTF
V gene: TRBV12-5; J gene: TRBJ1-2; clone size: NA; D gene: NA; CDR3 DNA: TGTGCTAGTGGAGGGGGGTATGGCTACACCTTC; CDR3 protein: CASGGGYGYTF
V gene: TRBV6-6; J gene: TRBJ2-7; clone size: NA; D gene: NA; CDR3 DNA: TGTGCCAGCAGTTACGCTAGCGTTCCCTACGAGCAGTACTTC; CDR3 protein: CASSYASVPYEQYF
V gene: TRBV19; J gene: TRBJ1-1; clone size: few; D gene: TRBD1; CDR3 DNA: TGTGCCAGTAGCTCCAACAGGGGGTTGAACACTGAAGCTTTCTTT; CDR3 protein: CASSSNRGLNTEAFF
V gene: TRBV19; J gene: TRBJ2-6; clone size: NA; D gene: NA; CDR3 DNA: TGTGCCAGTAGTATAGCGGGGACTGGGGCCAACGTCCTGACTTTC; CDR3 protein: CASSIAGTGANVLTF
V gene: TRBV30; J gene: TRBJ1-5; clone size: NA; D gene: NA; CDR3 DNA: TGTGCCTGGAGCCGAGGCAATCAGCCCCAGCATTTT; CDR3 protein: CAWSRGNQPQHF
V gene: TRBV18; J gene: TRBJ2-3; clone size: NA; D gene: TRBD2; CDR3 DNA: TGTGCCAGCTCACCCGGACTAGCGGGGGTTAGCACAGATACGCAGTATTTT; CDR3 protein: CASSPGLAGVSTDTQYF
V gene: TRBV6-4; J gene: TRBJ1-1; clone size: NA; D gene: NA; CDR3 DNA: TGTGCCAGCAGGTTACAGGAGAACACTGAAGCTTTCTTT; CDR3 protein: CASRLQENTEAFF
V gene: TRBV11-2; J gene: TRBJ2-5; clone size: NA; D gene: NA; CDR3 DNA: TGTGCCAGCAGCCCTCAGGGCGGACCAGAGACCCAGTACTTC; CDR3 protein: CASSPQGGPETQYF
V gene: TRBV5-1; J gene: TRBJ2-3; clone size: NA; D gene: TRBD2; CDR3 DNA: TGCGCCAGCAGCGAAGCGGGGGGGCCCACAGATACGCAGTATTTT; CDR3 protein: CASSEAGGPTDTQYF
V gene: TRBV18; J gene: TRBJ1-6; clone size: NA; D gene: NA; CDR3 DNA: TGTGCCAGCGGTATAGGGGACGGAAATTCACCCCTCCACTTT; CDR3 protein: CASGIGDGNSPLHF
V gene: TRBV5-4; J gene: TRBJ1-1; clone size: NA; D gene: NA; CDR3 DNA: TGTGCCAGCAGCCGAGAATCGGGGACTGAAGCTTTCTTT; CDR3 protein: CASSRESGTEAFF
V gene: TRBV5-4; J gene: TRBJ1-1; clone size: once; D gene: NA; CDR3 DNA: TGTGCCAGCAGGGTGGGGGTGGTAGACACTGAAGCTTTCTTT; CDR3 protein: CASRVGVVDTEAFF